Each of the 18 T cell receptor beta chains below was sequenced from the same sample in a study of shared clonotypes between healthy human individuals. Profiled with immunoSEQ multiplex PCR; TCRdb holds only in-frame clones, not every one. The sample consists of some 2.4 million clones, more than 85% of them appearing once. Input material: naive CD4+ T cells from PBMCs. The subset was: CD45RA+ positively selected. All receptors come from a man between 18 and 35 years old in good health. Some clones in this sample may be carry-over from other donors' samples.

The V call is TRBV10-3, the J call TRBJ1-5; D gene uncertain. V lost 6 bases to trimming and J lost 0 bases, with 9 bases between them. From germline, CDR1 is ENHRY and CDR2 SYGVKD. The CDR3 sequence is 14 residues long. The CDR3 nucleotides are TGTGCCATCAGGGAGGACGGTAGCAATCAGCCCCAGCATTTT. This encodes CAIREDGSNQPQHF.

This clone was recorded a few times. The genes are TRBV6-6 and TRBJ2-7, with D unclear. Trimming shortened V by 5 bases and J by 3 bases, and 11 bases separated the two germline ends. This CDR3 has 13 amino acids. Looked up from germline, CDR1 is MNHNY and CDR2 is SVGAGI (reference sequence). The CDR3 sequence: CASSPGSGYEQYF. DNA of the CDR3: TGTGCCAGCAGTCCGGGCTCAGGCTACGAGCAGTACTTC.

This clone was seen a single time. The chain couples TRBV29-1 to TRBJ2-3, with 9 bases lining up with TRBD1. This CDR3 is built from 15 residues. Germline values: CDR1 SQVTM, CDR2 ANQGSEA. The junction had 7 bases not matched to a gene; V was cut back by 1 base and J by 5 bases. The CDR3 region is CSVEGDRGRVDTQYF. In DNA form, the CDR3 reads TGCAGCGTTGAAGGTGACAGGGGGAGGGTAGATACGCAGTATTTT.

Regarding this clone: The sample has other DNA sequences that encode this CDR3 too. This chain connects TRBV18 to TRBJ2-5; TRBD1 matches at 10 bases. Germline CDR1 and CDR2: KGHSH and LQKENI. With 3 bases clipped from V and 4 bases from J, the junction kept 5 bases outside the gene matches. CDR3 size: 15 residues. The CDR3 bases are TGTGCCAGCTCACCCGGGACAGGGGCGGGAGAGACCCAGTACTTC. Encoded protein: CASSPGTGAGETQYF. Based on the CDR3 plus reference TRBV18 and TRBJ2-5, the full variable domain is NAGVMQNPRHLVRRRGQEARLRCSPMKGHSHVYWYRQLPEEGLKFMVYLQKENIIDESGMPKERFSAEFPKEGPSILRIQQVVRGDSAAYFCASSPGTGAGETQYFGPGTRLLVL.

This clone was recorded only once. V usage is TRBV7-9 and J usage is TRBJ2-1; TRBD2 agrees at 12 bases. In germline, CDR1 is SEHNR, CDR2 FQNEAQ (reference sequence). J lost 7 bases, V lost 3 bases, and 1 base had no gene match. The CDR3 totals 14 residues. In DNA form, the CDR3 reads TGTGCCAGCAGCTTTACTAGCGGGAGGAATGAGCAGTTCTTC. This gives the protein CASSFTSGRNEQFF.

V gene TRBV15 combines with J gene TRBJ2-7; D might be TRBD2 (6 bases). CDR3 length equals 14 residues. Germline CDR1 and CDR2: LNHNV and YYDKDF (reference sequence). Trimming left V 3 bases short and J 5 bases short, with 14 bases between. In DNA form, the CDR3 reads TGTGCCACCAGCAGGTCGGGGGTGATCGACGAGCAGTACTTC. Its translation: CATSRSGVIDEQYF.

V gene TRBV19 combines with J gene TRBJ2-1; TRBD2 agrees at 13 bases. Germline V lookup: CDR1 LNHDA, CDR2 SQIVND (reference sequence). V was pared by 4 bases and J by 0 bases, with 9 bases of the junction left unmatched. The CDR3 runs to 19 residues. The chain's CDR3 is CASSTGLAGWTSSYNEQFF. In nucleotides, the CDR3 is TGTGCCAGTAGTACGGGACTAGCGGGATGGACTAGCTCCTACAATGAGCAGTTCTTC.

J is TRBJ1-5 and V is TRBV19; TRBD1 matches 7 bases. The junction had 9 bases not matched to a gene; V was cut back by 9 bases and J by 4 bases. CDR3 size: 14 residues. The germline CDR1 and CDR2 sequences are LNHDA and SQIVND (reference sequence). The CDR3 reads CARDPGQRNQPQHF. CDR3 in DNA: TGTGCCAGGGATCCGGGACAGCGGAATCAGCCCCAGCATTTT.

The CDR3 loop is CAISESSPYTGELFF. In DNA form, the CDR3 reads TGTGCCATCAGTGAGTCTTCACCGTACACCGGGGAGCTGTTTTTT. The gene calls are TRBV10-3 and TRBJ2-2, with unresolved D. V lost 0 bases to trimming and J lost 3 bases, with 8 bases between them. This CDR3 spans 15 amino acids. Germline assignment: CDR1 ENHRY and CDR2 SYGVKD.

This clone was seen a single time. This chain uses TRBV27 with TRBJ2-1, with D possibly TRBD2 on 6 matching bases. The germline V gene has CDR1 MNHEY and CDR2 SMNVEV (reference sequence). This CDR3 spans 15 amino acids. The V end was cut by 8 bases, the J end by 0 bases, with 14 bases between. The CDR3 loop is CASRRGESSYNEQFF. CDR3 sequence (DNA): TGTGCCAGCCGGAGGGGCGAAAGCTCCTACAATGAGCAGTTCTTC.

This clone was picked up one time. The CDR3 DNA follows: TGTGCCAGCAGTGGGCGGACTAGCGGGAGGGTAGGCACCGGGGAGCTGTTTTTT. This encodes CASSGRTSGRVGTGELFF. The chain has TRBV6-4 and TRBJ2-2, with 15 bases lining up with TRBD2. The CDR3 has 18 residues. Germline CDR1 MRHNA, CDR2 SNTAGT. With V trimmed by 4 bases and J by 4 bases, 7 bases remained unmatched.

This chain uses TRBV4-1 with TRBJ2-7; the D gene is possibly TRBD2 (5 bases). From germline, CDR1 is MGHRA and CDR2 YSYEKL. This CDR3 region has 17 residues. With 1 base removed from V and 3 bases from J, the gap between germline ends came to 19 bases. In DNA form, the CDR3 reads TGCGCCAGCAGCCAAGGGGTAGGACTTCCCTCCTACTACGAGCAGTACTTC. It translates to CASSQGVGLPSYYEQYF.

The chain employs TRBV7-3 and TRBJ2-7, with unresolved D. The CDR3 spans 15 residues. CDR1 SGHTA and CDR2 FQGTGA come from the germline V gene. The V end was cut by 2 bases, the J end by 0 bases, with 11 bases between. CDR3 in amino acids: CASSLGPPHSYEQYF. The CDR3 nucleotides are TGTGCCAGCAGCTTAGGTCCCCCGCACTCCTACGAGCAGTACTTC. The whole variable domain, remainder taken from reference TRBV7-3 and TRBJ2-7, is GAGVSQTPSNKVTEKGKYVELRCDPISGHTALYWYRQSLGQGPEFLIYFQGTGAADDSGLPNDRFFAVRPEGSVSTLKIQRTERGDSAVYLCASSLGPPHSYEQYFGPGTRLTVT.

Worth noting for this clone: Other DNA sequences from this sample encode an identical CDR3 as well. The chain has TRBV29-1 and TRBJ2-1; D not resolved. The V end lost 3 bases, the J end lost 1 base, and 4 bases lay between the germline ends. The CDR3 totals 12 residues. Germline V gene data show CDR1 as SQVTM and CDR2 as ANQGSEA. CDR3: CSVERSYNEQFF. CDR3 nucleotides: TGCAGCGTTGAGCGGTCCTACAATGAGCAGTTCTTC.

This clone was recorded a few times. The same CDR3 is also encoded by other DNA sequences in this sample. The J gene is TRBJ1-2, the V gene TRBV28; no clear D gene. The CDR3 covers 12 residues. V lost 6 bases, J lost 4 bases, and 9 bases lay in between. Germline values: CDR1 MDHEN, CDR2 SYDVKM. CDR3 DNA: TGTGCCAGCAGGACAACAGTCTATGGCTACACCTTC. This gives the protein CASRTTVYGYTF.

The DNA for the CDR3 is TGTGCCAGCAGTGGCCTGGGGAGCTCCTACAATGAGCAGTTCTTC. As protein: CASSGLGSSYNEQFF. The chain carries TRBV7-9 and TRBJ2-1; TRBD2 might be the D (5 bases). The CDR3 covers 15 residues. Germline CDR1 reads SEHNR; CDR2 reads FQNEAQ (reference sequence). V lost 6 bases to trimming and J lost 0 bases, with 12 bases between them.

CDR3 amino acids: CASSHTRLDEKLFF. In DNA, the CDR3 is TGTGCCAGTAGTCACACTAGGTTGGACGAAAAACTGTTTTTT. The chain carries TRBV19 and TRBJ1-4; no reliable D call. Looked up from germline, CDR1 is LNHDA and CDR2 is SQIVND (reference sequence). CDR3 length: 14 residues. The V gene lost 5 bases and the J gene lost 8 bases, with 15 bases spanning the gap.

The chain recombines TRBV4-2 with TRBJ1-1; the D gene is possibly TRBD1 (6 bases). V was clipped by 8 bases and J by 3 bases, with 28 bases between them. CDR1 is LGHNA, CDR2 YNFKEQ, per germline. The CDR3 totals 18 residues. The DNA of the CDR3 is TGTGCCAGCGTATTACAGGGAGGGCCCAGAGGCGTTTACACTGAAGCTTTCTTT. Its protein product is CASVLQGGPRGVYTEAFF.